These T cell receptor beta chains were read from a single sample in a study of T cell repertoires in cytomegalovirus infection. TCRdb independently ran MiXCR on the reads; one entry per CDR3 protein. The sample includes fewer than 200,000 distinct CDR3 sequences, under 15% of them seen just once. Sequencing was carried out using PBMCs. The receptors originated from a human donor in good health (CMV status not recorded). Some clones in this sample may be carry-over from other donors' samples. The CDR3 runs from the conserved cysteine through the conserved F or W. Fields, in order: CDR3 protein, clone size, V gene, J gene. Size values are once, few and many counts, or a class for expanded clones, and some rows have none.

CDR3aa: CASSLEVGAGEQFF
abundance: few
v_gene: TRBV5-4
j_gene: TRBJ2-1

CDR3aa: CASSRPGLAGVGNTGELFF
abundance: many
v_gene: TRBV7-2
j_gene: TRBJ2-2

CDR3aa: CASSLNDGQDFSYEQYF
abundance: many
v_gene: TRBV11-2
j_gene: TRBJ2-7

CDR3aa: CASSGPAAKQSSYNEQFF
abundance: few
v_gene: TRBV28
j_gene: TRBJ2-1

CDR3aa: CATSDPRTSGSQSYNEQFF
abundance: few
v_gene: TRBV24-1
j_gene: TRBJ2-1

CDR3aa: CASSFQNGGEQYF
abundance: many
v_gene: TRBV12-3/TRBV12-4
j_gene: TRBJ2-7

CDR3aa: CASSLTGGGVGETQYF
abundance: many
v_gene: TRBV7-3
j_gene: TRBJ2-5

CDR3aa: CASSYATRVSFF
abundance: many
v_gene: TRBV6-2/TRBV6-3
j_gene: TRBJ2-1

CDR3aa: CATTYRAQETQYF
abundance: -
v_gene: TRBV28
j_gene: TRBJ2-5

CDR3aa: CASSQDRGQEAFF
abundance: -
v_gene: TRBV14
j_gene: TRBJ1-1

CDR3aa: CASSLNLAGAGNEQFF
abundance: many
v_gene: TRBV7-2
j_gene: TRBJ2-1

CDR3aa: CASSPSRAKDSPLHF
abundance: -
v_gene: TRBV18
j_gene: TRBJ1-6

CDR3aa: CASSVGGTSGRETQYF
abundance: -
v_gene: TRBV9
j_gene: TRBJ2-5

CDR3aa: CAWSAGHNQPQHF
abundance: -
v_gene: TRBV30
j_gene: TRBJ1-5

CDR3aa: CASSSHPLSGGANEQFF
abundance: many
v_gene: TRBV7-3
j_gene: TRBJ2-1

CDR3aa: CASSRKTGDTEAFF
abundance: many
v_gene: TRBV12-3/TRBV12-4
j_gene: TRBJ1-1

CDR3aa: CASSPPPGREGRYEQYF
abundance: many
v_gene: TRBV28
j_gene: TRBJ2-7

CDR3aa: CASSLGGWGTEAFF
abundance: -
v_gene: TRBV5-6
j_gene: TRBJ1-1

CDR3aa: CASSLRGKTAGANVLTF
abundance: many
v_gene: TRBV7-6
j_gene: TRBJ2-6

CDR3aa: CASSSGLAGGSTSNEQFF
abundance: few
v_gene: TRBV12-3/TRBV12-4
j_gene: TRBJ2-1

CDR3aa: CASSAAGRSSYEQYF
abundance: -
v_gene: TRBV2
j_gene: TRBJ2-7

CDR3aa: CASSFSDGNTEAFF
abundance: -
v_gene: TRBV7-3
j_gene: TRBJ1-1

CDR3aa: CASSLTGPPGNTIYF
abundance: many
v_gene: TRBV7-2
j_gene: TRBJ1-3

CDR3aa: CATTGGSAAEAFF
abundance: few
v_gene: TRBV19
j_gene: TRBJ1-1

CDR3aa: CASSFGLSPDTQYF
abundance: many
v_gene: TRBV6-6
j_gene: TRBJ2-3

CDR3aa: CSVEAPSQGWRYEQYF
abundance: -
v_gene: TRBV29-1
j_gene: TRBJ2-7

CDR3aa: CASSLEAIGSTDTQYF
abundance: many
v_gene: TRBV28
j_gene: TRBJ2-3

CDR3aa: CASSLAVAGGRASFEQYF
abundance: many
v_gene: TRBV5-6
j_gene: TRBJ2-7

CDR3aa: CASSQVLAGGFNEQFF
abundance: -
v_gene: TRBV14
j_gene: TRBJ2-1

CDR3aa: CASSLGGSSSYEQYF
abundance: few
v_gene: TRBV28
j_gene: TRBJ2-7

CDR3aa: CASSLGGWDIQYF
abundance: few
v_gene: TRBV7-2
j_gene: TRBJ2-4

CDR3aa: CASSIPAGVYNEQFF
abundance: -
v_gene: TRBV19
j_gene: TRBJ2-1

CDR3aa: CASSHDEEGGKETQYF
abundance: -
v_gene: TRBV5-1
j_gene: TRBJ2-5

CDR3aa: CASSPRGQPQHF
abundance: few
v_gene: TRBV7-9
j_gene: TRBJ1-5

CDR3aa: CASRSGTVNTGELFF
abundance: -
v_gene: TRBV4-3
j_gene: TRBJ2-2

CDR3aa: CASSQAGTTKVNQPQHF
abundance: few
v_gene: TRBV14
j_gene: TRBJ1-5

CDR3aa: CASSQNKATEAFF
abundance: many
v_gene: TRBV7-9
j_gene: TRBJ1-1

CDR3aa: CASSYQGGRADTQYF
abundance: many
v_gene: TRBV6-2/TRBV6-3
j_gene: TRBJ2-3

CDR3aa: CASSFTAGPNYGYTF
abundance: few
v_gene: TRBV7-8
j_gene: TRBJ1-2

CDR3aa: CASSLIADGQGNQPQHF
abundance: -
v_gene: TRBV27
j_gene: TRBJ1-5

CDR3aa: CASSPRAASEAFF
abundance: -
v_gene: TRBV4-1
j_gene: TRBJ1-1

CDR3aa: CASSGISGSSYNEQFF
abundance: -
v_gene: TRBV28
j_gene: TRBJ2-1

CDR3aa: CAWRRSDGNREKLFF
abundance: many
v_gene: TRBV30
j_gene: TRBJ1-4

CDR3aa: CASSQASSSGANVLTF
abundance: many
v_gene: TRBV4-1
j_gene: TRBJ2-6

CDR3aa: CASGLVPGLGSYEQYF
abundance: -
v_gene: TRBV12-5
j_gene: TRBJ2-7

CDR3aa: CAWTIGTGSQPQHF
abundance: -
v_gene: TRBV30
j_gene: TRBJ1-5

CDR3aa: CASSQEWRARANYGYTF
abundance: few
v_gene: TRBV4-3
j_gene: TRBJ1-2

CDR3aa: CAINTRDGSNTEAFF
abundance: many
v_gene: TRBV10-3
j_gene: TRBJ1-1

CDR3aa: CSAGLVDTQYF
abundance: -
v_gene: TRBV20-1
j_gene: TRBJ2-3

CDR3aa: CASSLGFGPETQYF
abundance: many
v_gene: TRBV7-7
j_gene: TRBJ2-5

CDR3aa: CASSQDIANSNQPQHF
abundance: many
v_gene: TRBV4-1
j_gene: TRBJ1-5

CDR3aa: CASSLGLAGVYEQYF
abundance: many
v_gene: TRBV7-2
j_gene: TRBJ2-7

CDR3aa: CASSAGTSRNNEQFF
abundance: few
v_gene: TRBV28
j_gene: TRBJ2-1

CDR3aa: CASSDTPAGVNEQFF
abundance: -
v_gene: TRBV6-4
j_gene: TRBJ2-1

CDR3aa: CASSLYGQPQHF
abundance: few
v_gene: TRBV5-4
j_gene: TRBJ1-5

CDR3aa: CSANHRAHGYTF
abundance: -
v_gene: TRBV20-1
j_gene: TRBJ1-2

CDR3aa: CASSLGVVTSHEQYF
abundance: few
v_gene: TRBV7-2
j_gene: TRBJ2-7

CDR3aa: CASSFGTDSNQPQHF
abundance: few
v_gene: TRBV6-6
j_gene: TRBJ1-5

CDR3aa: CASSEGQGYGYTF
abundance: few
v_gene: TRBV5-3
j_gene: TRBJ1-2